The 15 T cell receptor beta chains below come from one sample, sequenced in a study of OX40 agonist ivuxolimab in advanced cancers. Profiled with immunoSEQ multiplex PCR; TCRdb holds only in-frame clones, not every one. This table has 67,000 or so clones, approximately 90% appearing once. Sequences were derived from CD4+ or CD8+ T cells sorted from blood, sampled in a trial of the OX40 agonist ivuxolimab. These receptors were collected from an adult with an advanced solid tumor such as melanoma, head and neck, liver or kidney cancer.

The J gene is TRBJ2-7, the V gene TRBV7-8; maybe TRBD1 (6 bases). The germline V and J ends were trimmed by 2 bases and 2 bases, with 13 bases remaining between them. CDR1 SGHVS and CDR2 FQNEAQ come from the germline V gene. The CDR3 sequence is 15 residues long. Here the CDR3 DNA reads TGTGCCAGCAGCTTACGGGCAGGGGTGACCTACGAGCAGTACTTC. Protein product: CASSLRAGVTYEQYF.

The chain employs TRBV19 and TRBJ1-5; TRBD1 matches 7 bases. Germline trimming cut 6 bases from V and 1 base from J; bases unmatched to any gene: 6. There are 15 residues in the CDR3. Germline V CDR1 and CDR2: LNHDA, SQIVND (reference sequence). CDR3 residues: CASSPTQGSNQPQHF. In DNA, the CDR3 is TGTGCCAGTAGCCCAACACAGGGGAGCAATCAGCCCCAGCATTTT.

The chain uses TRBV6-1 and TRBJ2-5; D possibly matches TRBD1 or TRBD2 (5 bases each). V was trimmed by 4 bases and J by 1 base, leaving 7 bases between them. The CDR3 contains 13 residues. Germline CDR1 MNHNS, CDR2 SASEGT. The CDR3 here is CASSVGTQETQYF. The DNA of the CDR3 is TGTGCCAGCAGTGTAGGGACCCAAGAGACCCAGTACTTC.

This clone occurred once. This chain uses TRBV5-1 with TRBJ2-6; unclear D gene. CDR1 is SGHRS and CDR2 is YFSETQ in the germline V gene. The CDR3 consists of 14 residues. Trimming left V 2 bases short and J 2 bases short, with 5 bases between. The CDR3 DNA is TGCGCCAGCAGCTTTGGGCCTGGGGCCAACGTCCTGACTTTC. It translates to CASSFGPGANVLTF.

The CDR3 nucleotides read TGTGCCAGCAAAAGGGGGGAAACTGAAGCTTTCTTT. This encodes CASKRGETEAFF. The chain carries TRBV6-5 and TRBJ1-1; weak D call: TRBD1 (6 bases). There are 12 residues in the CDR3. Germline CDR1 is MNHEY and CDR2 is SVGAGI. Between the trimmed V and J ends, which lost 7 bases and 5 bases, there was a span of 11 bases.

The CDR3 bases are TGTGCCAGCAGTTTGCAGGGAGCAGATACGCAGTATTTT. Protein product: CASSLQGADTQYF. This chain uses TRBV27 with TRBJ2-3; tentatively, D is TRBD1 or TRBD2 (5 bases each). The CDR3 has 13 amino acids. Germline V gene data show CDR1 as MNHEY and CDR2 as SMNVEV (reference sequence). Trimming pared 3 bases from V and 4 bases from J, leaving 8 bases between.

The V gene is TRBV5-1, the J gene TRBJ2-3; weak D call: TRBD2 (6 bases). Looked up from germline, CDR1 is SGHRS and CDR2 is YFSETQ. This CDR3 has 16 residues. V gave up 2 bases and J gave up 0 bases, with 13 bases separating them. The CDR3: CASSFYSTSSTDTQYF. CDR3 DNA: TGCGCCAGCAGCTTTTACTCGACTAGTAGCACAGATACGCAGTATTTT. Full variable domain (remainder filled in from reference TRBV5-1 and TRBJ2-3): KAGVTQTPRYLIKTRGQQVTLSCSPISGHRSVSWYQQTPGQGLQFLFEYFSETQRNKGNFPGRFSGRQFSNSRSEMNVSTLELGDSALYLCASSFYSTSSTDTQYFGPGTRLTVL.

CDR3 region: CASRLGQDSVYEQYF. The CDR3 coding sequence is TGTGCCAGCAGACTCGGTCAGGACAGCGTATACGAGCAGTACTTC. The chain combines TRBV7-2 with TRBJ2-7; D is perhaps TRBD1 (6 bases). Germline V CDR1 and CDR2: SGHTA, FQGNSA. The length of the CDR3 is 15 residues. V was cut by 6 bases and J by 4 bases, with 19 bases left in between.

The rearrangement links TRBV6-1 to TRBJ1-5, with TRBD1 as a possible D gene (6 bases). V lost 2 bases and J lost 3, with 11 bases in between. Germline V CDR1 and CDR2: MNHNS, SASEGT. The CDR3 consists of 15 residues. The CDR3 DNA reads as TGTGCCAGCAGTGAATACAGGGCACACAATCAGCCCCAGCATTTT. This gives the protein CASSEYRAHNQPQHF.

This clone was counted a few times. This chain links TRBV5-5 with TRBJ2-7; D could derive from TRBD1 or TRBD2 (5 bases each). This CDR3 spans 14 amino acids. The germline V gene has CDR1 SGHKS and CDR2 YYEKEE (reference sequence). V shed 3 bases and J shed 6 bases, with 16 bases lying between them. CDR3: CASSSGPQASEQYF. The CDR3 coding sequence is TGTGCCAGCAGCTCGGGGCCACAGGCGTCCGAGCAGTACTTC.

This chain joins TRBV29-1 and TRBJ2-1, with 10 bases lining up with TRBD2. The CDR3 contains 14 residues. In germline, CDR1 is SQVTM, CDR2 ANQGSEA. Germline trimming cut 4 bases from V and 10 bases from J; bases unmatched to any gene: 10. CDR3 amino acids: CSVAVGLAVSEQFF. CDR3 DNA sequence: TGCAGCGTTGCAGTTGGACTAGCGGTTAGCGAGCAGTTCTTC.

CDR3 coding DNA: TGTGCCAGCAGCTTAGGGCAGGGTTGGGGCTACACCTTC. It is translated as CASSLGQGWGYTF. The rearrangement links TRBV7-2 to TRBJ1-2, with D maybe TRBD1 (5 bases). The CDR3 length is 13 residues. Germline-derived CDR1 and CDR2 are SGHTA and FQGNSA. V was shortened by 1 base and J by 8 bases, with 11 bases between the two germline ends. The whole variable domain, filled in from reference TRBV7-2 and TRBJ1-2, reads GAGVSQSPSNKVTEKGKDVELRCDPISGHTALYWYRQSLGQGLEFLIYFQGNSAPDKSGLPSDRFSAERTGGSVSTLTIQRTQQEDSAVYLCASSLGQGWGYTFGSGTRLTVV.

The V gene is TRBV7-2, the J gene TRBJ2-1; D call uncertain. Trimming took 2 bases from V and 5 from J, leaving 16 bases between them. The germline CDR1 and CDR2 sequences are SGHTA and FQGNSA. There are 16 residues in the CDR3. CDR3 sequence: CASSLKWLPPHNEQFF. The DNA of the CDR3 is TGTGCCAGCAGCTTAAAGTGGCTACCGCCGCACAATGAGCAGTTCTTC.

V usage is TRBV9 and J usage is TRBJ2-5, with D possibly called TRBD1 or TRBD2 (5 bases each). V was pared by 5 bases and J by 1 base, with 15 bases between. This CDR3 is 15 amino acids long. Germline values: CDR1 SGDLS, CDR2 YYNGEE. The CDR3 DNA follows: TGTGCCAGCAGTGTCCGGGGCGCAGGCCAAGAGACCCAGTACTTC. It is translated as CASSVRGAGQETQYF.

The chain combines TRBV25-1 with TRBJ2-3, with TRBD1 identical over 7 bases. Germline V gene data show CDR1 as MGHDK and CDR2 as SYGVNS. The CDR3 is 15 amino acids. Trimming cost V 2 bases and J 4 bases; bases outside gene matches: 6. The CDR3 sequence is CASSEPGTVSDTQYF. In DNA form, the CDR3 reads TGTGCCAGCAGTGAACCCGGGACAGTGTCAGATACGCAGTATTTT.